This record concerns one TCR beta chain sequence. Its antigen specificity is not known. It has no much larger one-base neighbor in the sample; base qualities were not kept. The CDR3 regions of human TCRbeta chains were analyzed by immunosequencing. The authors' analysis ran thus. Repertoire TCRs were checked for matches against a reference library of SARS-CoV-2-specific TCRs that had been generated using the MIRA antigen-specificity platform. Breadth was defined as the fraction of unique TCRs that were SARS-CoV-2-associated. Depth was defined as the fraction of total T cells that were SARS-CoV-2-associated. Using the MIRA data, each spike-specific TCR was assigned both to the spike region to which the TCR was reactive and to a CD4 or CD8 class. Log10-transformed breadth and depth values were compared by one-way ANOVA with Sidak's multiple comparisons tests. Here the immuneACCESS table is served through TCRdb, limited to in-frame sequences with V and J called. Missing clones are a known gap in these copies; in checked studies unresolved V genes cover under half, and the rest lacks a known reason. V, J and clone size reflect that table, while D and trimming were determined from the DNA. Within this sample are 90,000 to 150,000 clones, with roughly 85% of them counted one time only. The ten largest clones add up to roughly 9% of the sample.

What this sample's time point label stands for: baseline before first vaccination. Samples from vaccinated people were obtained from the UK trials COV001 and COV002, which included a single-blind randomized controlled phase 2/3 trial of AZD1222 (ChAdOx1 nCoV-19) in healthy adults. For TCRbeta chain sequencing, PBMC samples were collected from trial participants at day 0 and at day 28 after the second dose. The record originates from a study of T cell responses to AZD1222 COVID-19 vaccine (dated by TCRdb to the early 2020s). The study in broad terms: AZD1222 recipients given second doses at about 4 weeks or at about 12 weeks were pooled, since spike-specific TCR depth and breadth were not found to differ between the two schedules. A total of 233 trial participants underwent TCR sequencing, of whom some 210 received two doses of AZD1222 and some 25 received two doses of the MenACWY control vaccine. Trial participants were enrolled into age subgroups of 18-55, 56-69 and 70-plus years, which contained around 150, 29 and 61 TCR-sequenced participants, respectively. Summary of the overall study and its limitations: Conclusions about previously exposed vaccinees were limited because only a handful of AZD1222 recipients were SARS-CoV-2 seropositive at baseline. Because no samples from the day 14 peak response were available, repertoires could be characterized only after the peak T cell response. After two AZD1222 doses, spike-specific TCR breadth and depth were significantly higher than at day 0 and than in MenACWY recipients. In the small 56-69-year group, the increase in depth fell short of significance, most likely because of low power. Participants were mostly white British and included more females than males, and it was suggested by the authors that clonal diversity may have been underestimated. Reportedly, almost half of the unique spike-specific TCRs recognized epitopes lying outside the regions that are mutated in the B.1.351 and B.1.1.7 variants. The whole spike protein was spanned by vaccine-associated CD4 TCRs, and dominant responses were seen in regions 160-218 and 743-854.

Specimen: peripheral blood, collected on day 0 of AZD1222 vaccination. The TCR sequence derives from an adult in good health.

Here is the DNA: TGTGCCAGCAGCCACCATAGCGCCTCCCCCGGGGAGCTGTTTTTT. It translates as CASSHHSASPGELFF. The rearrangement joined TRBV3-1 (or the pseudogene TRBV3-2) to TRBJ2-2, and TRBD2 may be the D gene, going by 5 matching bases. Taken from the germline V gene (reference sequence), the CDR1 and CDR2 loops are LGHDT and YNNKEL. Reading from cysteine to phenylalanine, the CDR3 counts 15 amino acids. CDR3 DNA only is kept here, 45 bases in frame from base 1. V gives up 3 bases and J gives up 6 bases, and the segment between their germline ends measures 14 bases.